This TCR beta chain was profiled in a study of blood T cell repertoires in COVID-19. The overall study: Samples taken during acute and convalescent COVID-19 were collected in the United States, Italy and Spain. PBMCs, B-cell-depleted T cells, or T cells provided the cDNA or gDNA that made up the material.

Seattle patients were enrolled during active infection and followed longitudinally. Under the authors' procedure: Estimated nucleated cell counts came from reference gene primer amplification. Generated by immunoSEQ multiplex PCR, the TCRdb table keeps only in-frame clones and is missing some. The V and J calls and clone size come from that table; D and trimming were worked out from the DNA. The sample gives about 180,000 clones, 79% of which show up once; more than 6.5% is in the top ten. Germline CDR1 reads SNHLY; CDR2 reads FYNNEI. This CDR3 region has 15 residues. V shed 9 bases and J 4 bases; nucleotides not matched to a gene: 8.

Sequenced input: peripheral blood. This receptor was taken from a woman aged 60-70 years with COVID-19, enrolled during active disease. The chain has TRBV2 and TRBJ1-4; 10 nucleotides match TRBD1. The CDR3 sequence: CASKRDRGNNEKLFF. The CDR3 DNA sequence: TGTGCCAGTAAGCGGGACAGGGGCAATAATGAAAAACTGTTTTTT.